Listed here is a single T cell receptor beta chain. Germline V gives CDR1 SGHRS, CDR2 YFSETQ. The length of the CDR3 is 14 residues. Trimming shortened V by 3 bases and J by 2 bases, and 9 bases separated the two germline ends. This entry comes from a study of T-cell memory formation after mild COVID-19. TCRdb re-analysed the 5' RACE reads in MiXCR, keeping a single row per CDR3 protein. In the table there are 150,000 to 200,000 distinct CDR3 sequences, 11% of which are singletons. The TCR originated in a man younger than 35 who had mild COVID-19 (a few samples of this study predate the infection). Cell type and time point are not known. V is TRBV5-1 and J is TRBJ2-1; D remains unclear. What was sequenced was PBMCs or a T cell subset sorted from them (not recorded which). The chain's CDR3 is CASSSTPTYNEQFF. CDR3 DNA: TGCGCCAGCAGCTCGACACCTACCTACAATGAGCAGTTCTTC.